What follows are 20 T cell receptor beta chains derived from one specimen sequenced in a study of radiotherapy plus CTLA-4 blockade in lung cancer. Assay: immunoSEQ multiplex PCR; the TCRdb copy retains only in-frame clones and omits some. The table includes some 92,000 clones, around 86% detected once. Sample: peripheral blood, taken from a patient treated with radiotherapy plus ipilimumab. The receptors stem from a human donor with non-small cell lung cancer who had a partial response to radiotherapy plus ipilimumab.

The rearrangement links TRBV30 to TRBJ1-5, with D possibly being TRBD1 (6 bases). Trimming took 0 bases from V and 5 from J, leaving 14 bases between them. Germline CDR1 and CDR2: GTSNPN and SVGIG (reference sequence). The CDR3 contains 15 residues. Written as DNA, the CDR3 is TGTGCCTGGAGTGTAACCGGGACAAATTATCAGCCCCAGCATTTT. Protein sequence: CAWSVTGTNYQPQHF.

V and J are TRBV27 and TRBJ1-1, with D uncertain. V was trimmed by 6 bases and J by 6 bases, leaving 11 bases between them. This CDR3 comprises 12 residues. Germline lookup yields CDR1 MNHEY and CDR2 SMNVEV (reference sequence). CDR3 DNA: TGTGCCAGCAGATTTAGAGGGTCTGAAGCTTTCTTT. It codes for CASRFRGSEAFF.

This clone has only a few counts. The V gene is TRBV6-5, the J gene TRBJ2-1; 9 positions agree with TRBD2. Germline V lookup: CDR1 MNHEY, CDR2 SVGAGI. The CDR3 covers 15 residues. Losses at the gene ends were 11 bases for V and 7 bases for J; bases not matched to a gene: 15. The CDR3: CAARWREGLGNEQFF. The CDR3 DNA reads as TGTGCCGCTAGGTGGCGGGAGGGCCTAGGGAATGAGCAGTTCTTC.

This chain connects TRBV11-3 to TRBJ2-1; 10 positions match TRBD2. The CDR3 is 15 amino acids. CDR1 SGHNT and CDR2 YENEEA come from the germline V gene. The J segment lost 7 bases and the V segment lost 1 base, leaving 4 bases of the junction unmatched. The chain's CDR3 is CASSLVSSGRNEQFF. The CDR3 coding sequence is TGTGCCAGCAGCTTAGTATCTAGCGGGAGAAATGAGCAGTTCTTC.

V usage is TRBV7-3 and J usage is TRBJ2-7, with a weak D call TRBD1 (5 bases). Looked up from germline, CDR1 is SGHTA and CDR2 is FQGTGA. CDR3 length: 13 residues. The V end was cut by 0 bases, the J end by 6 bases, with 9 bases between. The CDR3 sequence is CASSLTMGREQYF. The CDR3 nucleotides are TGTGCCAGCAGCTTAACTATGGGGCGCGAGCAGTACTTC.

The J gene is TRBJ1-1, the V gene TRBV6-5, with TRBD1 identical over 9 bases. Germline V gene data show CDR1 as MNHEY and CDR2 as SVGAGI. Germline trimming cut 6 bases from V and 4 bases from J; bases unmatched to any gene: 3. This CDR3 comprises 13 residues. CDR3 bases: TGTGCCAGCAGCGGGACAGGGTTCACTGAAGCTTTCTTT. Translated, it gives CASSGTGFTEAFF.

This clone is labeled medium-sized (0.01 to 0.1%). The chain links TRBV2 to TRBJ1-1, with D uncertain. V was cut by 1 base and J by 4 bases, with 7 bases left in between. Germline V gives CDR1 SNHLY, CDR2 FYNNEI. CDR3 length: 13 residues. CDR3 nucleotides: TGTGCCAGCAGTGAAGGAGCGTCCACTGAAGCTTTCTTT. Translating gives CASSEGASTEAFF.

The gene calls are TRBV18 and TRBJ1-2, with 7 bases matching TRBD1. The CDR3 sequence is 15 residues long. V was clipped by 0 bases and J by 3 bases; unmatched bases: 4. Germline CDR1 KGHSH, CDR2 LQKENI. In DNA, the CDR3 is TGTGCCAGCTCACCACCAGGGGGCGCTTACTATGGCTACACCTTC. Protein sequence: CASSPPGGAYYGYTF. The whole variable domain, filled in from reference TRBV18 and TRBJ1-2, reads NAGVMQNPRHLVRRRGQEARLRCSPMKGHSHVYWYRQLPEEGLKFMVYLQKENIIDESGMPKERFSAEFPKEGPSILRIQQVVRGDSAAYFCASSPPGGAYYGYTFGSGTRLTVV.

The gene calls are TRBV2 and TRBJ2-7; 14 nucleotides line up with TRBD2. This CDR3 has 16 residues. The germline V gene has CDR1 SNHLY and CDR2 FYNNEI. The trim removed 4 bases at V and 6 bases at J, leaving 8 bases unmatched. CDR3 DNA: TGTGCCAGCAGTGGACTAGCGGGAGGGCCTCGAGGCGAGCAGTACTTC. This sequence encodes CASSGLAGGPRGEQYF.

The gene calls are TRBV28 and TRBJ2-5; the D is unclear. The germline CDR1 and CDR2 sequences are MDHEN and SYDVKM. Between the trimmed V and J ends, which lost 2 bases and 3 bases, there was a span of 13 bases. The CDR3 consists of 15 residues. The CDR3 DNA sequence: TGTGCCAGCAGTTTAAGCGCCATTGGAGAAGAGACCCAGTACTTC. It is translated as CASSLSAIGEETQYF.

This rearrangement joins TRBV14 to TRBJ2-5; D may be TRBD1 (6 bases). V was shortened by 3 bases and J by 1 base, with 12 bases between the two germline ends. CDR1 and CDR2 from the germline V gene are SGHDN and FVKESK. This CDR3 has 15 residues. CDR3 nucleotides: TGTGCCAGCAGCCAGGGGACAAATTTCCAAGAGACCCAGTACTTC. Translation: CASSQGTNFQETQYF.

This clone has a single count. Its ends do not fully match the called genes, so a read error is possible. V and J are TRBV2 and TRBJ1-1, with D possibly TRBD1 on 5 matching bases. Germline V lookup: CDR1 SNHLY, CDR2 FYNNEI. This CDR3 has 13 residues. DNA for the CDR3: TGTGCCAGCACAACGGGGGTGAAGACTGAAGCTTTCTTT. It yields the protein CASTTGVKTEAFF. Full variable domain (remainder filled in from reference TRBV2 and TRBJ1-1): EPEVTQTPSHQVTQMGQEVILRCVPISNHLYFYWYRQILGQKVEFLVSFYNNEISEKSEIFDDQFSVERPDGSNFTLKIRSTKLEDSAMYFCASTTGVKTEAFFGQGTRLTVV.

This chain uses TRBV19 with TRBJ2-2; 10 bases line up with TRBD1. V lost 5 bases and J lost 7; bases outside the gene matches: 7. This CDR3 contains 15 residues. Germline lookup yields CDR1 LNHDA and CDR2 SQIVND (reference sequence). This CDR3 is CASSPWDRGGGELFF. The CDR3 DNA sequence: TGTGCCAGTAGTCCCTGGGACAGGGGTGGCGGGGAGCTGTTTTTT.

This chain uses TRBV5-1 with TRBJ1-2; weak D call: TRBD1 (6 bases). The germline V gene has CDR1 SGHRS and CDR2 YFSETQ. The CDR3 runs 16 residues. V was trimmed by 6 bases and J by 1 base, leaving 19 bases between them. Here the CDR3 reads CASNLGAERGNYGYTF. The CDR3, as DNA: TGCGCCAGCAATCTGGGGGCAGAGAGGGGTAACTATGGCTACACCTTC.

This clone came up a few times. This chain links TRBV2 with TRBJ2-5; 9 bases fit TRBD1. Germline V gene data show CDR1 as SNHLY and CDR2 as FYNNEI. J lost 5 bases, V lost 3 bases, and 7 bases had no gene match. The CDR3 spans 15 residues. CDR3 protein: CASSDQGQGMETQYF. CDR3 sequence (DNA): TGTGCCAGCAGTGATCAGGGACAGGGAATGGAGACCCAGTACTTC.

The chain combines TRBV7-9 with TRBJ1-4; 7 bases match TRBD1. Germline CDR1 SEHNR, CDR2 FQNEAQ (reference sequence). The CDR3 is made up of 13 amino acids. V lost 9 bases and J lost 5; bases outside the gene matches: 6. In DNA, the CDR3 is TGTGCCAGTAGCGGGACAGAAAATGAAAAACTGTTTTTT. This codes for CASSGTENEKLFF.

This clone has just one count. V gene TRBV5-1 combines with J gene TRBJ2-2, with TRBD2 identical over 7 bases. Germline CDR1 is SGHRS and CDR2 is YFSETQ. This CDR3 region has 16 residues. Trimming cost V 2 bases and J 1 base; bases outside gene matches: 5. CDR3 sequence: CASSLVPSGNTGELFF. CDR3 coding DNA: TGCGCCAGCAGCTTAGTCCCTAGCGGGAACACCGGGGAGCTGTTTTTT. Using reference TRBV5-1 and TRBJ2-2 for the parts outside the CDR3, the full variable domain is KAGVTQTPRYLIKTRGQQVTLSCSPISGHRSVSWYQQTPGQGLQFLFEYFSETQRNKGNFPGRFSGRQFSNSRSEMNVSTLELGDSALYLCASSLVPSGNTGELFFGEGSRLTVL.

This clone has a count of ten or more. The V and J genes are TRBV21-1 and TRBJ2-7; the table's D call TRBD1 went unverified against the DNA. TRBV21-1 is reported as a pseudogene. This CDR3 has 16 amino acids. CDR3 sequence reads: CASSSLLRLDTYEQYF. CDR3 nucleotide sequence: TGTGCCAGCAGCTCCCTTCTTCGACTGGACACCTACGAGCAGTACTTC.

The rearrangement uses TRBV18 and TRBJ2-7, with 7 bases identical to TRBD1. In germline, CDR1 is KGHSH, CDR2 LQKENI. With V trimmed by 2 bases and J by 2 bases, 3 bases remained unmatched. The CDR3 spans 14 residues. This CDR3 reads CASSPSQGAYEQYF. CDR3 sequence (DNA): TGTGCCAGCTCACCAAGCCAGGGGGCCTACGAGCAGTACTTC.

The chain recombines TRBV19 with TRBJ2-1; 13 nucleotides line up with TRBD2. The germline V gene encodes CDR1 LNHDA and CDR2 SQIVND (reference sequence). The CDR3 is 15 amino acids. Trimming removed 5 bases from V and 11 bases from J; junction bases left unmatched: 9. This CDR3 is CASSQPGLAGSKQFF. The DNA for the CDR3 is TGTGCCAGTAGTCAACCGGGACTAGCGGGATCGAAGCAGTTCTTC.